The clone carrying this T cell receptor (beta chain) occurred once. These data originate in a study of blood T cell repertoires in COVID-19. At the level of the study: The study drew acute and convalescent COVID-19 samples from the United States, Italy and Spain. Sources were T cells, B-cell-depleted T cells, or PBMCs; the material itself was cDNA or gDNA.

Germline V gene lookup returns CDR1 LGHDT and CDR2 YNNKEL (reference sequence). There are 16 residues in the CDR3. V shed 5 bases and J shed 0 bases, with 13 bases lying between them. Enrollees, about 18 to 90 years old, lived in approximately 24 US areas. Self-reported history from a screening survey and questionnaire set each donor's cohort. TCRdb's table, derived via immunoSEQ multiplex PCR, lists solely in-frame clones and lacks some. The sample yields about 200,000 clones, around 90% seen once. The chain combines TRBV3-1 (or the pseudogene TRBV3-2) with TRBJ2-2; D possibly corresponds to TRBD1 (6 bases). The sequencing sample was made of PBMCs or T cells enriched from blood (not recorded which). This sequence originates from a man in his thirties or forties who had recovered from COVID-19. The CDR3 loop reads CASSFSGHPNTGELFF. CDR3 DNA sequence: TGTGCCAGCAGCTTCTCGGGACATCCGAACACCGGGGAGCTGTTTTTT.